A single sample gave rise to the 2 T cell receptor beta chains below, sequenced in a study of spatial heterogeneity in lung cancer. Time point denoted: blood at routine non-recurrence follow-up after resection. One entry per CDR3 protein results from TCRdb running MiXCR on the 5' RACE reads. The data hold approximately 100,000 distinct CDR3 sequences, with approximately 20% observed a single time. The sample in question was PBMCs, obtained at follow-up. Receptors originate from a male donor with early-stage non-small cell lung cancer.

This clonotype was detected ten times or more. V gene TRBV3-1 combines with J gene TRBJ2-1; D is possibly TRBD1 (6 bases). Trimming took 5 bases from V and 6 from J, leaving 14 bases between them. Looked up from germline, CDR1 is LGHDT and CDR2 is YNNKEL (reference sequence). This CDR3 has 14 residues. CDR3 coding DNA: TGTGCCAGCAGCGCTAATCACAGGGTCAATGAGCAGTTCTTC. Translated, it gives CASSANHRVNEQFF.

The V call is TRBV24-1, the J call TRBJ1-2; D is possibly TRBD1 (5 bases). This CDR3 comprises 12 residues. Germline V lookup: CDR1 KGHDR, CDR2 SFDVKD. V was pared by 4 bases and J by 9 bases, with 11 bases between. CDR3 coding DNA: TGTGCCACCAGTGAGACAGAGTTTCGCTACACCTTC. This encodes CATSETEFRYTF.